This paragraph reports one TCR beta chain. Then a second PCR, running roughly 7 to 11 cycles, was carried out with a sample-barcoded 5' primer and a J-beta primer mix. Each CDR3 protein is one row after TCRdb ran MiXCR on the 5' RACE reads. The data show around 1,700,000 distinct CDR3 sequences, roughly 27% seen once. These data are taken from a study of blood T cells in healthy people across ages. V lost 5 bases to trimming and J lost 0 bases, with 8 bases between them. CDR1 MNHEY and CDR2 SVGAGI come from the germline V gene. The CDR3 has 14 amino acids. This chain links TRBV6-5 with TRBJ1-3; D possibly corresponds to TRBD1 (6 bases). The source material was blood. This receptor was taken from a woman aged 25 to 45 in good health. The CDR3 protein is CASSRDISGNTIYF. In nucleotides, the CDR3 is TGTGCCAGCAGTCGGGACATCTCTGGAAACACCATATATTTT.